Each of the 10 T cell receptor beta chains below was sequenced from the same sample in a study of T-cell memory formation after mild COVID-19. TCRdb recomputed calls from the 5' RACE reads with MiXCR, one row per CDR3 protein. Here the sample spans approximately 440,000 distinct CDR3 sequences, around 18% being singletons. The sequencing input was PBMCs or a T cell subset sorted from them (not recorded which). All receptors come from an adult woman who had mild COVID-19 (a few samples of this study predate the infection). Cell type and time point are not known.

The chain links TRBV7-7 to TRBJ2-5, with D perhaps assigned TRBD1 or TRBD2 (6 bases each). The CDR3 sequence is 15 residues long. Germline V gene sequence: CDR1 SSHAT, CDR2 FNYEAQ (reference sequence). With 5 bases removed from V and 5 bases from J, the gap between germline ends came to 18 bases. CDR3 sequence reads: CASSRRWGAEETQYF. The CDR3, as DNA: TGTGCCAGCAGCCGCCGGTGGGGGGCGGAGGAGACCCAGTACTTC.

This clonotype was seen a few times. This chain joins TRBV7-9 and TRBJ2-5; the D gene is possibly TRBD2 (6 bases). Germline CDR1 is SEHNR and CDR2 is FQNEAQ (reference sequence). The CDR3 spans 15 residues. V was trimmed by 0 bases and J by 5 bases, leaving 13 bases between them. The CDR3 nucleotides are TGTGCCAGCAGCTTAGCGGCGGGGCAACGGGAGACCCAGTACTTC. Protein sequence: CASSLAAGQRETQYF.

V and J are TRBV5-1 and TRBJ2-7, with D possibly matching TRBD2 (5 bases). The CDR3 is made up of 13 amino acids. The V gene lost 6 bases and the J gene lost 4 bases, with 14 bases spanning the gap. The germline V gene encodes CDR1 SGHRS and CDR2 YFSETQ. The DNA for the CDR3 is TGCGCCAGCACCCAATTCGGGGAATACGAGCAGTACTTC. Translation: CASTQFGEYEQYF.

This clonotype was seen a few times. This chain joins TRBV3-1 and TRBJ2-2, with 8 bases aligning to TRBD2. In germline, CDR1 is LGHDT, CDR2 YNNKEL (reference sequence). Losses at the gene ends were 4 bases for V and 7 bases for J; bases not matched to a gene: 14. The CDR3 runs 17 residues. CDR3 DNA sequence: TGTGCCAGCAGCCGAGAGGCAGTAGCGGGGAGGAACGGGGAGCTGTTTTTT. It is translated as CASSREAVAGRNGELFF.

This clonotype was counted a few times. The chain carries TRBV29-1 and TRBJ2-7; no clear D gene. The V and J ends lost 6 bases and 5 bases respectively, with 2 bases between them. Per the germline V gene, CDR1 is SQVTM and CDR2 is ANQGSEA. The CDR3 length is 8 residues. Here the CDR3 DNA reads TGCAGCGTCCACGAGCAGTACTTC. Amino acid sequence: CSVHEQYF.

This clonotype occurred a few times. This chain connects TRBV7-2 to TRBJ1-2; a possible D gene is TRBD1 (5 bases). Trimming cost V 9 bases and J 7 bases, with 12 bases left between them. This CDR3 has 11 residues. Germline CDR1 reads SGHTA; CDR2 reads FQGNSA. The CDR3, as DNA: TGTGCCAGAGGGGAGGTCGGTGGCTACACCTTC. Its translation: CARGEVGGYTF.

The V gene is TRBV2, the J gene TRBJ2-1, with no clear D. Looked up from germline, CDR1 is SNHLY and CDR2 is FYNNEI. The CDR3 extends over 11 amino acids. The ends were cut back, 7 bases at V and 6 bases at J, with 7 bases in the middle. The CDR3 region is CASKEGNEQFF. The CDR3, as DNA: TGTGCCAGCAAGGAAGGCAATGAGCAGTTCTTC.

This chain links TRBV5-1 with TRBJ1-2, with 8 bases lining up with TRBD1. Trimming at V came to 7 bases and at J to 4 bases, leaving 9 bases not matched to a gene. The CDR3 contains 14 residues. Germline V gene sequence: CDR1 SGHRS, CDR2 YFSETQ. This CDR3 reads CASRSTGDGYGYTF. CDR3 sequence (DNA): TGCGCCAGCCGTTCGACAGGGGATGGCTATGGCTACACCTTC.

This clonotype was seen a few times. The rearrangement links TRBV27 to TRBJ1-4, with D maybe TRBD1 (5 bases). The V end lost 2 bases, the J end lost 6 bases, and 10 bases lay between the germline ends. CDR1 is MNHEY and CDR2 is SMNVEV in the germline V gene (reference sequence). This CDR3 has 14 residues. DNA for the CDR3: TGTGCCAGCAGTTTACTAGGGGCAGATGAAAAACTGTTTTTT. Protein: CASSLLGADEKLFF.

V gene TRBV5-1 combines with J gene TRBJ2-2; D is unresolved. Germline CDR1 reads SGHRS; CDR2 reads YFSETQ. The CDR3 has 14 residues. V lost 0 bases and J 4 bases, leaving 7 bases between the germline ends. The CDR3 sequence is CASSLALTTGELFF. The CDR3 nucleotides are TGCGCCAGCAGCTTGGCATTGACCACCGGGGAGCTGTTTTTT. Based on the CDR3 plus reference TRBV5-1 and TRBJ2-2, the full variable domain is KAGVTQTPRYLIKTRGQQVTLSCSPISGHRSVSWYQQTPGQGLQFLFEYFSETQRNKGNFPGRFSGRQFSNSRSEMNVSTLELGDSALYLCASSLALTTGELFFGEGSRLTVL.